One and the same sample provided the 2 T cell receptor beta chains below, sequenced in a study of blood T cells in healthy people across ages. For the second PCR, which ran for about 7 to 11 cycles, a sample-barcoded 5' primer and a J-beta primer mix were used. Via MiXCR, TCRdb re-called the 5' RACE reads, giving one row per CDR3 protein. The sample has some 560,000 distinct CDR3 sequences; around a quarter are singletons. The same data also went into a second study, on T cells of mothers and their children.

The sequencing sample was made of blood. All receptors come from a boy between 2 and 10 years old in good health.

The J gene is TRBJ2-5, the V gene TRBV12-5; D not certain. Trimming took 2 bases from V and 5 from J, leaving 12 bases between them. CDR1 LGHNT and CDR2 FRNRAP come from the germline V gene. The CDR3 length is 14 residues. The CDR3 coding sequence is TGTGCTAGTGGTTTGTCCGGACCCCAGGAGACCCAGTACTTC. It yields the protein CASGLSGPQETQYF.

V gene TRBV7-2 combines with J gene TRBJ2-3, with TRBD2 matching over 8 bases. The germline gives CDR1 SGHTA, CDR2 FQGNSA. Trimming took 5 bases from V and 3 from J; bases not matched to a gene: 7. The CDR3 contains 15 residues. CDR3 in DNA: TGTGCCAGCAGCCCCATCGCTAGCGGGACAGATACGCAGTATTTT. Its protein product is CASSPIASGTDTQYF.